Following are 7 T cell receptor beta chains from one sample sequenced in a study of T cell responses to AZD1222 COVID-19 vaccine. The protocol was immunoSEQ multiplex PCR, while the TCRdb copy is restricted to in-frame clones and leaves out a portion. The sample consists of 150,000 or so clones, 90% to 95% of them appearing once. Sequenced here: peripheral blood, sampled 28 days after the second AZD1222 dose. The receptors were gathered from an adult who received the AZD1222 COVID-19 vaccine.

This clone was counted a single time. V is TRBV30 and J is TRBJ2-3; no definite D call. CDR1 and CDR2 (germline): GTSNPN, SVGIG (reference sequence). Deletions cut 1 base from V and 8 bases from J, with 7 bases between. The CDR3 loop spans 11 amino acids. CDR3 coding DNA: TGTGCCTGGAGTGCCGCCGCTACGCAGTATTTT. It encodes CAWSAAATQYF.

The V and J genes are TRBV11-3 and TRBJ1-4, with D hard to call. This CDR3 is built from 13 residues. Trimming shortened V by 5 bases and J by 0 bases, and 4 bases separated the two germline ends. From germline, CDR1 is SGHNT and CDR2 YENEEA. CDR3 sequence reads: CASSDSTNEKLFF. CDR3 DNA: TGTGCCAGCAGCGACTCAACTAATGAAAAACTGTTTTTT.

V gene TRBV11-3 combines with J gene TRBJ1-2; 7 bases are shared with TRBD1. The CDR3 is 15 amino acids. Germline V gene sequence: CDR1 SGHNT, CDR2 YENEEA. Losses at the gene ends were 6 bases for V and 4 bases for J; bases not matched to a gene: 11. CDR3 nucleotide sequence: TGTGCCAGCAGTTCACACCTCCGGGACAGCTATGGCTACACCTTC. Its protein is CASSSHLRDSYGYTF.

This rearrangement joins TRBV11-2 to TRBJ2-7; 11 bases align to TRBD2. Germline CDR1 reads SGHAT; CDR2 reads FQNNGV. With 0 bases clipped from V and 11 bases from J, the junction kept 12 bases outside the gene matches. The CDR3 is 16 residues long. DNA of the CDR3: TGTGCCAGCAGCTTAGAACCCTTTGGTAGCGGGAGGGCCGAGTACTTC. The encoded protein is CASSLEPFGSGRAEYF.

This clone was seen a single time. The V gene is TRBV12-3 or TRBV12-4, the J gene TRBJ1-5, with 9 positions matching TRBD1. This CDR3 contains 13 residues. V gave up 9 bases and J gave up 6 bases; unmatched junction bases: 6. The CDR3 protein is CASTTGGGQPQHF. Written as DNA, the CDR3 is TGTGCCAGTACAACAGGGGGCGGTCAGCCCCAGCATTTT.

The chain is built from TRBV29-1 and TRBJ2-7; maybe TRBD2 (5 bases). Germline assignment: CDR1 SQVTM and CDR2 ANQGSEA. V was trimmed by 1 base and J by 0 bases, leaving 7 bases between them. The CDR3 is 13 residues long. The CDR3 sequence: CSVEGRDSYEQYF. In DNA form, the CDR3 reads TGCAGCGTTGAAGGACGGGACTCCTACGAGCAGTACTTC.

The chain employs TRBV19 and TRBJ1-4; TRBD1 aligns across 7 bases. The CDR3 is 17 amino acids. The V gene's germline CDR1 is LNHDA and CDR2 SQIVND (reference sequence). Trimming cost V 7 bases and J 7 bases; bases outside gene matches: 18. In nucleotides, the CDR3 is TGTGCCAGTACCTCCCAGGGGGGAGGGAATATGGGTGAAAAACTGTTTTTT. Translated: CASTSQGGGNMGEKLFF.